Listed here are 30 T cell receptor beta chains from one sample, sequenced in a study of blood T cells in healthy people across ages. Alongside a J-beta primer mix, a sample-barcoded 5' primer served in a second PCR lasting roughly 6 to 11 cycles. TCRdb reanalysed the 5' RACE reads using MiXCR and keeps one entry per CDR3 protein. The data contain just over 1 million distinct CDR3 sequences, around 45% of them seen just once; the ten biggest clones take up approximately 20%. The sequenced material came from blood. The receptors shown here come from a woman between 55 and 75 years old in good health.

This chain joins TRBV20-1 and TRBJ1-2, with a possible D match to TRBD1 (6 bases). Germline V lookup: CDR1 DFQATT, CDR2 SNEGSKA (reference sequence). CDR3 length: 14 amino acids. The germline V and J ends were trimmed by 3 bases and 0 bases, with 11 bases remaining between them. This CDR3 reads CSASYTGTNYGYTF. CDR3 DNA sequence: TGCAGTGCTAGCTATACAGGGACTAACTATGGCTACACCTTC.

The CDR3 spells CASSFLVTDTQYF. CDR3 DNA sequence: TGTGCCAGCAGCTTCCTAGTCACAGATACGCAGTATTTT. This chain links TRBV7-2 with TRBJ2-3, with D hard to call. Looked up from germline, CDR1 is SGHTA and CDR2 is FQGNSA. This CDR3 region has 13 residues. Trimming cost V 3 bases and J 2 bases, with 6 bases left between them.

In this sample, this clonotype turned up a few times. The rearrangement uses TRBV27 and TRBJ1-2; 7 bases fit TRBD1. This CDR3 is 14 amino acids long. Germline CDR1 and CDR2: MNHEY and SMNVEV (reference sequence). Trimming took 6 bases from V and 3 from J; bases not matched to a gene: 7. CDR3 residues: CASSPRGPDYGYTF. CDR3 bases: TGTGCCAGCAGCCCTAGGGGGCCAGACTATGGCTACACCTTC.

This rearrangement joins TRBV20-1 to TRBJ1-6; D unresolved. The CDR3 totals 11 residues. V was shortened by 3 bases and J by 7 bases, with 4 bases between the two germline ends. CDR1 is DFQATT and CDR2 is SNEGSKA in the germline V gene (reference sequence). The CDR3 spells CSASFNSPLHF. CDR3 DNA: TGCAGTGCTAGTTTCAATTCACCCCTCCACTTT.

In nucleotides, the CDR3 is TGTGCCAGCAGCAAATTGGGACAGAGACACCAAGAGACCCAGTACTTC. Its protein product is CASSKLGQRHQETQYF. This chain connects TRBV21-1 to TRBJ2-5; the table's D call, TRBD1, has no DNA check behind it. TRBV21-1 is noted as a pseudogene. This CDR3 region has 16 residues.

This clonotype has a handful of counts. The chain has TRBV5-1 and TRBJ1-1; D unresolved. CDR3 length equals 14 residues. Germline V CDR1 and CDR2: SGHRS, YFSETQ. The germline V and J ends were trimmed by 1 base and 6 bases, with 13 bases remaining between them. In DNA, the CDR3 is TGCGCCAGCAGCTTGTCAATGGGGTTCGCTGAAGCTTTCTTT. It translates to CASSLSMGFAEAFF.

As to this clonotype: A read error may produce the germline difference seen at one junction end. The V gene is TRBV24-1, the J gene TRBJ2-1; 7 nucleotides line up with TRBD1. Looked up from germline, CDR1 is KGHDR and CDR2 is SFDVKD. The CDR3 sequence is 13 residues long. The CDR3 coding sequence is TGTGCCACCAGTGATTTAGCGACAGGGCAGCAGTTCTTT. Encoded protein: CATSDLATGQQFF.

J is TRBJ2-2 and V is TRBV15; no definite D call. The germline V gene has CDR1 LNHNV and CDR2 YYDKDF (reference sequence). CDR3 size: 13 residues. V was shortened by 0 bases and J by 6 bases, with 5 bases between the two germline ends. The CDR3, as DNA: TGTGCCACCAGCAGAGAGGCTCCCGGGGAGCTGTTTTTT. Protein: CATSREAPGELFF.

This clonotype has only a few counts. V and J are TRBV29-1 and TRBJ2-5, with 7 bases that match TRBD1. Unmatched junction bases numbered 5, after V lost 0 bases and J lost 1 base. The CDR3 sequence is 15 residues long. Germline-derived CDR1 and CDR2 are SQVTM and ANQGSEA. CDR3 sequence reads: CSVEDPDRAQETQYF. In DNA, the CDR3 is TGCAGCGTTGAAGATCCTGACAGGGCCCAAGAGACCCAGTACTTC.

This clonotype was found a few times. The V call is TRBV9, the J call TRBJ2-7; D may correspond to TRBD1 or TRBD2 (5 bases each). From germline, CDR1 is SGDLS and CDR2 YYNGEE. Trimming left V 4 bases short and J 3 bases short, with 11 bases between. CDR3 length: 13 residues. The DNA for the CDR3 is TGTGCCAGCAGCCGAGGGGAAAACTACGAGCAGTACTTC. Amino acid sequence: CASSRGENYEQYF.

This clonotype was seen a handful of times. This chain links TRBV5-1 with TRBJ2-5, with a possible D match to TRBD2 (6 bases). The CDR3 covers 16 residues. V lost 1 base, J lost 5 bases, and 18 bases lay in between. Germline loops: CDR1 SGHRS, CDR2 YFSETQ. The CDR3: CASSLTGLPNLETQYF. CDR3 in DNA: TGCGCCAGCAGCTTGACGGGACTCCCGAACTTGGAGACCCAGTACTTC.

J is TRBJ2-7 and V is TRBV30; D is ambiguous. This CDR3 contains 13 residues. V lost 0 bases, J lost 3 bases, and 9 bases lay in between. Per germline, CDR1 GTSNPN and CDR2 SVGIG (reference sequence). The CDR3 region has the DNA TGTGCCTGGAGTGTAGGTAGATTCTACGAGCAGTACTTC. Translation: CAWSVGRFYEQYF.

This chain links TRBV9 with TRBJ2-1, with D hard to call. The V and J ends lost 0 bases and 7 bases respectively, with 5 bases between them. Germline CDR1 reads SGDLS; CDR2 reads YYNGEE. The CDR3 is 12 amino acids. CDR3 loop: CASSVGMNEQFF. For the CDR3, the DNA is TGTGCCAGCAGCGTAGGAATGAATGAGCAGTTCTTC.

There are a few counts of this clonotype. The chain recombines TRBV7-2 with TRBJ1-5; D is unclear. The CDR3 is 15 amino acids. Deletions cut 1 base from V and 0 bases from J, with 7 bases between. Per the germline V gene, CDR1 is SGHTA and CDR2 is FQGNSA. CDR3 loop: CASSLEGVSNQPQHF. CDR3 bases: TGTGCCAGCAGCTTAGAGGGCGTTAGCAATCAGCCCCAGCATTTT.

This clonotype was counted between two and nine times. V usage is TRBV7-2 and J usage is TRBJ2-1; TRBD1 is a possible D gene (6 bases). V lost 7 bases to trimming and J lost 8 bases, with 15 bases between them. The V gene's germline CDR1 is SGHTA and CDR2 FQGNSA. The CDR3 totals 13 residues. The CDR3 DNA sequence: TGTGCCAGCACCGGGCCAGGGGACGATGAGCAGTTCTTC. Translated, it gives CASTGPGDDEQFF.

This clonotype was counted many times. CDR3 sequence: CASSPRRGLETQYF. DNA for the CDR3: TGTGCCAGCAGCCCCAGACGAGGGTTGGAGACCCAGTACTTC. The rearrangement links TRBV11-1 to TRBJ2-5, with D possibly matching TRBD2 (5 bases). The V gene lost 5 bases and the J gene lost 5 bases, with 15 bases spanning the gap. Germline lookup yields CDR1 SGHAT and CDR2 FQDESV (reference sequence). The CDR3 runs 14 residues.

This clonotype has a count of ten or more. A read error may produce the germline difference seen at one junction end. This chain uses TRBV5-1 with TRBJ2-7; TRBD2 matches 7 bases. The CDR3 has 11 amino acids. From germline, CDR1 is SGHRS and CDR2 YFSETQ. CDR3: CASSLAGEQYF. CDR3 in DNA: TGTGCCAGCAGCTTAGCGGGCGAGCAGTACTTC.

This clonotype was counted only a few times. V is TRBV5-1 and J is TRBJ2-3; possible D gene TRBD2, 6 bases. Germline assignment: CDR1 SGHRS and CDR2 YFSETQ. There are 15 residues in the CDR3. V was pared by 6 bases and J by 0 bases, with 14 bases between. The CDR3 DNA follows: TGCGCCAGCACCAACGGCGGGGCTAGCACAGATACGCAGTATTTT. Amino acid sequence: CASTNGGASTDTQYF. The full variable domain, in which reference TRBV5-1 and TRBJ2-3 provide the parts outside the CDR3, is KAGVTQTPRYLIKTRGQQVTLSCSPISGHRSVSWYQQTPGQGLQFLFEYFSETQRNKGNFPGRFSGRQFSNSRSEMNVSTLELGDSALYLCASTNGGASTDTQYFGPGTRLTVL.

The chain carries TRBV12-3 or TRBV12-4 and TRBJ2-7, with TRBD2 identical over 9 bases. The V segment lost 3 bases and the J segment 5 bases; nucleotides outside the gene matches: 11. The CDR3 runs 16 residues. This chain's CDR3 is CASSFWSGRLENEQYF. CDR3 nucleotides: TGTGCCAGCAGTTTCTGGAGCGGGAGGTTAGAAAACGAGCAGTACTTC.

This rearrangement joins TRBV2 to TRBJ2-3; 9 bases fit TRBD2. The ends lost 6 bases at V and 3 bases at J; junction bases unmatched: 10. This CDR3 has 16 amino acids. Germline CDR1 and CDR2: SNHLY and FYNNEI. The CDR3 sequence: CASSTPGAGGTDTQYF. CDR3 nucleotides: TGTGCCAGCAGCACCCCCGGAGCGGGAGGTACAGATACGCAGTATTTT.

Turning to this clonotype: It may be a read error: a sequence one base away is much more abundant. This rearrangement joins TRBV28 to TRBJ2-3, with 7 positions matching TRBD1. Germline loops: CDR1 MDHEN, CDR2 SYDVKM. The CDR3 has 15 amino acids. The CDR3: CVSSFRDSHTDTQYF. The CDR3 DNA follows: TGTGTCAGCAGTTTCCGGGACAGCCACACAGATACGCAGTATTTT.

This clonotype was seen more than once but under ten times. The rearrangement uses TRBV3-1 and TRBJ1-1; 7 bases map to TRBD1. The CDR3 runs to 11 residues. The J segment lost 7 bases and the V segment lost 8 bases, leaving 4 bases of the junction unmatched. Germline V gives CDR1 LGHDT, CDR2 YNNKEL (reference sequence). The chain's CDR3 is CASRRQGEAFF. CDR3 coding DNA: TGTGCCAGCCGGCGACAGGGTGAAGCTTTCTTT.

J is TRBJ2-3 and V is TRBV6-2 or TRBV6-3; no clear D gene. The CDR3 contains 19 residues. V lost 0 bases to trimming and J lost 4 bases, with 23 bases between them. Germline V CDR1 and CDR2: MNHEY, SVGEGT. The chain's CDR3 is CASSYSKFSSFGNSDTQYF. The CDR3, as DNA: TGTGCCAGCAGTTACTCGAAGTTTTCCAGCTTCGGTAACTCAGATACGCAGTATTTT.

The V call is TRBV20-1, the J call TRBJ2-1; TRBD2 aligns across 11 bases. Per germline, CDR1 DFQATT and CDR2 SNEGSKA (reference sequence). The length of the CDR3 is 15 residues. The V gene end was trimmed by 2 bases and the J gene end by 9 bases; junction bases not matched to a gene: 9. In DNA, the CDR3 is TGCAGTGCTAGACAGGGACTAGCGGTCCACACTGAGCAGTTCTTC. Encoded protein: CSARQGLAVHTEQFF.

This clonotype came up a few times. This sequence joins TRBV2 and TRBJ2-7; a possible D gene is TRBD1 (5 bases). The germline V gene has CDR1 SNHLY and CDR2 FYNNEI. Trimming took 6 bases from V and 2 from J, leaving 8 bases between them. The CDR3 is made up of 12 amino acids. Here the CDR3 DNA reads TGTGCCAGCAGGGACACCGCCTACGAGCAGTACTTC. Its protein is CASRDTAYEQYF.

In its sample, this clonotype was seen a few times. The chain uses TRBV4-1 and TRBJ2-5, with D perhaps matching TRBD1 (5 bases). This CDR3 has 15 residues. V shed 0 bases and J shed 7 bases, with 15 bases lying between them. Per the germline V gene, CDR1 is MGHRA and CDR2 is YSYEKL. CDR3 nucleotides: TGCGCCAGCAGCCAAGATCAAGGGGCTGGCTGGACCCAGTACTTC. Its translation: CASSQDQGAGWTQYF.

The rearrangement links TRBV4-1 to TRBJ2-4, with no clear D. Per germline, CDR1 MGHRA and CDR2 YSYEKL. This CDR3 spans 16 amino acids. V shed 3 bases and J shed 1 base, with 13 bases lying between them. The CDR3 DNA reads as TGCGCCAGCAGCCACCAACTCGGGTGGGCCAAAAACATTCAGTACTTC. It codes for CASSHQLGWAKNIQYF.

The chain recombines TRBV5-1 with TRBJ2-1; possibly TRBD1 for D (6 bases). The germline V gene encodes CDR1 SGHRS and CDR2 YFSETQ. Trimming removed 1 base from V and 2 bases from J, with 13 bases in between. The CDR3 is made up of 16 amino acids. CDR3 region: CASSLSGQLAYNEQFF. The CDR3 DNA sequence: TGCGCCAGCAGCTTGTCCGGACAGTTGGCCTACAATGAGCAGTTCTTC.

The chain uses TRBV16 and TRBJ2-5; weak D call: TRBD1 (5 bases). V dropped 6 bases and J dropped 5 bases, with 16 bases sitting between them. CDR1 is KGHSY and CDR2 is FQNENV in the germline V gene. This CDR3 region has 14 residues. The CDR3 DNA follows: TGTGCCAGCAGTCAAGAGACACAGGAGGAGACCCAGTACTTC. It encodes CASSQETQEETQYF. The complete variable domain, with remaining parts taken from reference TRBV16 and TRBJ2-5, reads GEEVAQTPKHLVRGEGQKAKLYCAPIKGHSYVFWYQQVLKNEFKFLISFQNENVFDETGMPKERFSAKCLPNSPCSLEIQATKLEDSAVYFCASSQETQEETQYFGPGTRLLVL.

This clonotype was observed a few times. The chain carries TRBV6-5 and TRBJ2-4; TRBD2 matches 7 bases. This CDR3 has 14 amino acids. J lost 13 bases, V lost 6 bases, and 15 bases had no gene match. CDR1 and CDR2 (germline): MNHEY, SVGAGI. This chain's CDR3 is CASSSTSRSLVQYF. The CDR3 bases are TGTGCCAGCAGCTCGACTAGCCGGTCTTTGGTGCAGTACTTC.